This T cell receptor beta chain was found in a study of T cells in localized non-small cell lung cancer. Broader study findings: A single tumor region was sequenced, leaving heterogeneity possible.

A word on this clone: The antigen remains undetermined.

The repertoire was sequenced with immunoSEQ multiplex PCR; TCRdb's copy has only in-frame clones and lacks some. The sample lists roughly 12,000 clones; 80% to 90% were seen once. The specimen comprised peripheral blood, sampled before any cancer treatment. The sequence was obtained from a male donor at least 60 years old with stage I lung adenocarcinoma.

The CDR3 DNA is TGCGCCAGCAGCGTGCTAGCGGGAGTCAATGAGCAGTTCTTC. Its protein is CASSVLAGVNEQFF. V and J are TRBV5-1 and TRBJ2-1, with 10 bases matching TRBD2. The V segment lost 4 bases and the J segment 6 bases; nucleotides outside the gene matches: 4. The CDR3 is made up of 14 amino acids. In germline, CDR1 is SGHRS, CDR2 YFSETQ.